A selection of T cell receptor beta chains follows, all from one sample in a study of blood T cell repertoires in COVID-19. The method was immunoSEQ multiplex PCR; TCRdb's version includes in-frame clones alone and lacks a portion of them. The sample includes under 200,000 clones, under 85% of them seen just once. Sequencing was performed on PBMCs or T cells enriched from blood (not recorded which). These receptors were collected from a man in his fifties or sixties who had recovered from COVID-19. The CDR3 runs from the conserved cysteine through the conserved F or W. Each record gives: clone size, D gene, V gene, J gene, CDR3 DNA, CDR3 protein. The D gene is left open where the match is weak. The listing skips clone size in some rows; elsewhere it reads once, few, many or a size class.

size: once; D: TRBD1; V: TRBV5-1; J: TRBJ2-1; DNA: TGCGCCAGCAGTCGCGACAGGGGGCAAGATGAGCAGTTCTTC; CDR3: CASSRDRGQDEQFF
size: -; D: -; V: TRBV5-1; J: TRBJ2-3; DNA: TGCGCCAGCAGCGATAGGGGGGATACGCAGTATTTT; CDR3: CASSDRGDTQYF
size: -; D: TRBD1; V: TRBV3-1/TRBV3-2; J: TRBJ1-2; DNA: TGTGCCAGCAGCCCTACAGGGGGGGGAGGCTACACCTTC; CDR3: CASSPTGGGGYTF
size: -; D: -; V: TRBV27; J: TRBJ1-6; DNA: TGTGCCAGCAGGGGGGGAGGACGGACTGCTTCACCCCTCCACTTT; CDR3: CASRGGGRTASPLHF
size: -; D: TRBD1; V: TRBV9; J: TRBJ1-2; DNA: TGTGCCAGCAGCGTAGGGACAGGGGACTATGGCTACACCTTC; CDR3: CASSVGTGDYGYTF
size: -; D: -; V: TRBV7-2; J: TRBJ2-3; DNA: TGTGCCAGCAGGGCAGGTCTCGTCACAGATACGCAGTATTTT; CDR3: CASRAGLVTDTQYF
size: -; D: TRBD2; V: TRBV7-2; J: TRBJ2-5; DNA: TGTGCCAGCAGCTTAGGGACTAGCGCCGCGTGGGGGGAGACCCAGTACTTC; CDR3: CASSLGTSAAWGETQYF
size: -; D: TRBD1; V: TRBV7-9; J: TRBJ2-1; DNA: TGTGCCAGCAGCTTAGGGACAGGGGTCCACAATGAGCAGTTCTTC; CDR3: CASSLGTGVHNEQFF
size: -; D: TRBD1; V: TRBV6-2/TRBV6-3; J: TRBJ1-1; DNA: TGTGCCAGCAGTTACGACAGGGGCTTGAACACTGAAGCTTTCTTT; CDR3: CASSYDRGLNTEAFF
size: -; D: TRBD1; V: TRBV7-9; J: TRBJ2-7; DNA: TGTGCCAGCAGCTTTCAAGGGACAGGGTTGGTCTACGAGCAGTACTTC; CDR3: CASSFQGTGLVYEQYF
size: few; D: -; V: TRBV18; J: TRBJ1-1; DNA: TGTGCCAGCTCACCAGCTCCCGGGGGTAACACTGAAGCTTTCTTT; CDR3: CASSPAPGGNTEAFF
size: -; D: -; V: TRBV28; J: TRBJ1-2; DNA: TGTGCCAGCACCTCGGGGGGTGTAGGAAACTATGGCTACACCTTC; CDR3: CASTSGGVGNYGYTF
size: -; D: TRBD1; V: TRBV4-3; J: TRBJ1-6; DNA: TGCGCCAGCAGCCAAGATTATGGGGACAGGGGAGAGTCACCCCTCCACTTT; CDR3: CASSQDYGDRGESPLHF
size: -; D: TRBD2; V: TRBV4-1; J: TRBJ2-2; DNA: TGCGCCAGCAGCCAGCGTCCGGGGGGGTACGCCGGGGAGCTGTTTTTT; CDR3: CASSQRPGGYAGELFF
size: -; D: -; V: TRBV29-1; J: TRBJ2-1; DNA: TGCAGCGTTTTAGACTTCTATGAGCAGTTCTTC; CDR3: CSVLDFYEQFF
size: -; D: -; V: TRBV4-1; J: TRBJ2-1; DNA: TGCGCCAGCAGCCAACCCGGGACAAGGAGGTGTCATGAGCAGTTCTTC; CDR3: CASSQPGTRRCHEQFF
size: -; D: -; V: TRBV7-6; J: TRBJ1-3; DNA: TGTGCCAGCAAACCAGACAGTTTCTCTGGAAACACCATATATTTT; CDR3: CASKPDSFSGNTIYF
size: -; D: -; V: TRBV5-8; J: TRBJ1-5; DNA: TGTGCCAGCAGCTTGGGTGGCAAGCAGCCCCAGCATTTT; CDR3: CASSLGGKQPQHF
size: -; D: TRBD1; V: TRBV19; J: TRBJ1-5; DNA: TGTGCCAGTAGTAGCGGACAGGGGAACAATCAGCCCCAGCATTTT; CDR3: CASSSGQGNNQPQHF
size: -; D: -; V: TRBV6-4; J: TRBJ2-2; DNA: TGTGCCAGCAGTGAGACAGGAAACACCGGGGAGCTGTTTTTT; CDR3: CASSETGNTGELFF
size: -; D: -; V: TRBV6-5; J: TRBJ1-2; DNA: TGTGCCAGCAAGCCGGGAAGCGGTGGCTACACCTTC; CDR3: CASKPGSGGYTF
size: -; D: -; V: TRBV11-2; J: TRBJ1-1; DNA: TGTGCCAGCAGCTTAGGTCCGGGACTGATGAACACTGAAGCTTTCTTT; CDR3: CASSLGPGLMNTEAFF
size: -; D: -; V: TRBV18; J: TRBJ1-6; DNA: TGTGCCAGCAGACAGGCGAGCTCCTATAATTCACCCCTCCACTTT; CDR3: CASRQASSYNSPLHF
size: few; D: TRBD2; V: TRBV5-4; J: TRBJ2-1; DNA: TGTGCCAGCAGCTCCCGAACTAGCGACAATGAGCAGTTCTTC; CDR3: CASSSRTSDNEQFF
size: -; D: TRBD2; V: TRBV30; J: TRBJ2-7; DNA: TGTGCCTGGAGTGTAACGGGAGGCGAGCAGTACTTC; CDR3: CAWSVTGGEQYF
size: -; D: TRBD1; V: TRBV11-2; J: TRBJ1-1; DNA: TGTGCCAGCAGCTTAGGGACAGGGGGGAACACTGAAGCTTTCTTT; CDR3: CASSLGTGGNTEAFF
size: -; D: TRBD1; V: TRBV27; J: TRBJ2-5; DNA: TGTGCCACACAGGGGGCGGGACAGGGAGAAGAGACCCAGTACTTC; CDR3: CATQGAGQGEETQYF
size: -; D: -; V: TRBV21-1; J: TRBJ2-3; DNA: TGTGCCAGCAGCAAAGCACGGGCTAGCGGGGCCACAGATACGCAGTATTTT; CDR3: CASSKARASGATDTQYF
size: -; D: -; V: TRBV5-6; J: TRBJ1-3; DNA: TGTGCCAGCAGCTTCAGGGGCCCTGGAAACACCATATATTTT; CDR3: CASSFRGPGNTIYF
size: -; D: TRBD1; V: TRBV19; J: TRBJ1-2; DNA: TGTGCCACCGAGGACTCTGGACAGGGGGCCGCTGGCTACACCTTC; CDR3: CATEDSGQGAAGYTF
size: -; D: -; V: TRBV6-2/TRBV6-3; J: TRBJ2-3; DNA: TGTGCCAGCAGTTACGTCCAGTCTGGCACAGATACGCAGTATTTT; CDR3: CASSYVQSGTDTQYF
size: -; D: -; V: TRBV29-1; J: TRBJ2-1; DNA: TGCAGCGTTGAAGATACTATCGGGGATGAGCAGTTCTTC; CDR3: CSVEDTIGDEQFF
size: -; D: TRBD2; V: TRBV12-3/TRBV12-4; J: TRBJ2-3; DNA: TGTGCCAGCAGGCCGGGGGGAGATACGCAGTATTTT; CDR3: CASRPGGDTQYF
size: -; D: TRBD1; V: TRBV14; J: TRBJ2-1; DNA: TGTGCCAGCAGCCAAGGGGGGACAGGGCCCTACAATGAGCAGTTCTTC; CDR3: CASSQGGTGPYNEQFF
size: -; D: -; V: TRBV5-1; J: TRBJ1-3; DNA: TGCGCCAGCAGCTTTAAGGGGGAATCTGGAAACACCATATATTTT; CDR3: CASSFKGESGNTIYF
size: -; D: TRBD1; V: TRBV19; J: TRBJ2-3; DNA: TGTGCCAGTAGTTTAACAGGGGGCGCGCAGTATTTT; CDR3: CASSLTGGAQYF
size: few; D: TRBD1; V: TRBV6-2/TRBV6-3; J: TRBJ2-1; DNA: TGTGCCAGCAGTCAGGGGGTTGAGCAGTTCTTC; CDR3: CASSQGVEQFF
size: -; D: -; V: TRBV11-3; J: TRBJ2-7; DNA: TGTGCCAGCAGCTTAGATCGTGGGGGCACCGCCGCTTTCTACGAGCAGTACTTC; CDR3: CASSLDRGGTAAFYEQYF
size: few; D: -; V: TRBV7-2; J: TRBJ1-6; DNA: TGTGCCAGCAGCTTGATAGGAGGAGCGGAATCACCCCTCCACTTT; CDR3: CASSLIGGAESPLHF
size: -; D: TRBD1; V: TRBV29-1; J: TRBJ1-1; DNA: TGCAGCGTTGGGGGGACAGCCCTCGAAGCTTTCTTT; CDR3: CSVGGTALEAFF
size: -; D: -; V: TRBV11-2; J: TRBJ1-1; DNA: TGTGCCAGCAGCTTAGAGAGCGGGAGGACTGAAGCTTTCTTT; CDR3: CASSLESGRTEAFF
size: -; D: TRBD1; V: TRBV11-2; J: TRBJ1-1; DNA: TGTGCCAGCAGCTTAGTAAGGGGACAGGGCACTGAAGCTTTCTTT; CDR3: CASSLVRGQGTEAFF
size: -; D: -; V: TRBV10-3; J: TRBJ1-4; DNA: TGTGCCATCAGTGAGGGGGCTCGTGGTGAAAAACTGTTTTTT; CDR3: CAISEGARGEKLFF
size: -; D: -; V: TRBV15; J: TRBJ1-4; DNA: TGTGCCACCAGCAGAGATCTGCGTGAAAAACTGTTTTTT; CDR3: CATSRDLREKLFF
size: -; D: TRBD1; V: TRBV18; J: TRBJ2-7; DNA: TGTGCCAGCTCACCGACAGGGTCTAAGGGACGGGAGCAGTACTTC; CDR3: CASSPTGSKGREQYF
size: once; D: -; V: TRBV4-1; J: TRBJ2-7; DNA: TGCGCCAGCAGCCAAGATTCCCAGCCGCGGTACGAGCAGTACTTC; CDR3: CASSQDSQPRYEQYF
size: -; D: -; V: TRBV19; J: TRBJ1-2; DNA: TGTGCCAGTAGTACCCAGGGGACGGCAGCCTATGGCTACACCTTC; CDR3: CASSTQGTAAYGYTF
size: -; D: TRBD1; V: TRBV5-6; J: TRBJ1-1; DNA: TGTGCCAGCAGCTCGGGACAGGGAGACACTGAAGCTTTCTTT; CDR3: CASSSGQGDTEAFF
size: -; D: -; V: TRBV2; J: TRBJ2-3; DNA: TGTGCCAGCGCTGAGGAGGCGCTCAGCGGAGCAGATACGCAGTATTTT; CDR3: CASAEEALSGADTQYF
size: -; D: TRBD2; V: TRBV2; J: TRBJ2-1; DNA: TGTGCCAGCAGAGTGTTTAGCGGGGGCCGGTACAATGAGCAGTTCTTC; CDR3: CASRVFSGGRYNEQFF
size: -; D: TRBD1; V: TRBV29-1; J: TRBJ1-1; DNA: TGCAGCGCCGGACAGGGATTGGGCACTGAAGCTTTCTTT; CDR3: CSAGQGLGTEAFF
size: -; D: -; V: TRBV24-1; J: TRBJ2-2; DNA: TGTGCCACCAGTTCCGTTCCCCCGCTAACGGCCGGGGAGCTGTTTTTT; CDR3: CATSSVPPLTAGELFF
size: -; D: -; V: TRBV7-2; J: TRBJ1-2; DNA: TGTGCCAGCAGCTTAGATCGAGGAATCTATGGCTACACCTTC; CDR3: CASSLDRGIYGYTF